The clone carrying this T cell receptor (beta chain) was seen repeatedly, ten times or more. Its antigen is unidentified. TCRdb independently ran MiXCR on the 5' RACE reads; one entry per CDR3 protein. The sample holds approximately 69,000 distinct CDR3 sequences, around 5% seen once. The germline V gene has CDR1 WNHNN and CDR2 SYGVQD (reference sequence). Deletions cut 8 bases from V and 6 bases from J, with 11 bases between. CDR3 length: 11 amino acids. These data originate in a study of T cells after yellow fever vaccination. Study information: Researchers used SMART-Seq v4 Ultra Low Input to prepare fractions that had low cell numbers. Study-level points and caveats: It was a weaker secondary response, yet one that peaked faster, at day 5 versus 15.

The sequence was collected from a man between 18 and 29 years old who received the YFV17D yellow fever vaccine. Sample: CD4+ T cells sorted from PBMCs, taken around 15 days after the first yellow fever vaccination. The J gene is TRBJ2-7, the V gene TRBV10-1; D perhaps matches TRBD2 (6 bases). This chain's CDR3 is CASSEGGEQYF. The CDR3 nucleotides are TGCGCCAGCTCGGAGGGAGGCGAGCAGTACTTC.